Following are 24 T cell receptor beta chains from one sample sequenced in a study of cytomegalovirus exposure and HLA in healthy donors. Primers included in the PCR were 60 Vbeta and 13 Jbeta primers. TCRdb's copy holds only in-frame clones and misses some; the assay was immunoSEQ multiplex PCR. The sample consists of about 250,000 clones, about 90% of them appearing once. Sequencing was done on a sample of PBMCs. The receptors stem from a girl aged 2 to 10 in good health and CMV-seronegative.

V usage is TRBV2 and J usage is TRBJ2-7; 7 bases match TRBD1. The ends lost 6 bases at V and 2 bases at J; junction bases unmatched: 7. The CDR3 sequence is 14 residues long. The germline gives CDR1 SNHLY, CDR2 FYNNEI. The DNA for the CDR3 is TGTGCCAGCAGAGGGACAGTCAGGGCCTACGAGCAGTACTTC. Its protein product is CASRGTVRAYEQYF. The complete variable domain, with remaining parts taken from reference TRBV2 and TRBJ2-7, reads EPEVTQTPSHQVTQMGQEVILRCVPISNHLYFYWYRQILGQKVEFLVSFYNNEISEKSEIFDDQFSVERPDGSNFTLKIRSTKLEDSAMYFCASRGTVRAYEQYFGPGTRLTVT.

The chain couples TRBV19 to TRBJ1-1, with 7 nucleotides matching TRBD1. Trimming took 9 bases from V and 1 from J; bases not matched to a gene: 23. Germline V gives CDR1 LNHDA, CDR2 SQIVND (reference sequence). This CDR3 has 19 residues. The DNA for the CDR3 is TGTGCCAGCGCCCCCAATAGCGGACAGGCGGGGTCGGCGAACACTGAAGCTTTCTTT. It yields the protein CASAPNSGQAGSANTEAFF.

As regards this clone: A read error may account for a junction end that differs from germline. The gene calls are TRBV27 and TRBJ2-7; the match to TRBD2 covers 16 bases. The length of the CDR3 is 13 residues. The germline V gene has CDR1 MNHEY and CDR2 SMNVEV (reference sequence). CDR3 sequence reads: CASGLGLAGGEYF. The CDR3 DNA reads TGTGCCAGCGGTTTGGGACTAGCGGGAGGGGAGTACTTC.

The chain uses TRBV10-3 and TRBJ2-1; maybe TRBD1 (5 bases). The CDR3 is 15 amino acids. CDR1 is ENHRY and CDR2 is SYGVKD in the germline V gene. Deletions cut 4 bases from V and 9 bases from J, with 19 bases between. The CDR3 loop is CAISGGDALDSEQFF. The CDR3 region has the DNA TGTGCCATCAGTGGCGGAGACGCGCTTGACAGTGAGCAGTTCTTC.

With regard to this clone: It is unclear where the CDR3 begins or ends on the DNA, so no DNA is shown, and the CDR3 is as TCRdb lists it. The chain uses TRBV6-5 and TRBJ1-2; TRBD1 was called by the table and not checked on the DNA. CDR1 is MNHEY and CDR2 is SVGAGI in the germline V gene. The CDR3 length equals 14 residues, ends included. This chain's CDR3 is CASSYSVVGTGTLF.

This clone has just one count. V and J are TRBV7-8 and TRBJ2-7; D not certain. The V end lost 2 bases, the J end lost 7 bases, and 18 bases lay between the germline ends. The CDR3 consists of 15 residues. Germline V CDR1 and CDR2: SGHVS, FQNEAQ. The DNA for the CDR3 is TGTGCCAGCAGCTTATCCCCAGCAGAGACTCAGGAGCAGTACTTC. It codes for CASSLSPAETQEQYF.

The genes are TRBV27 and TRBJ1-6; D unclear. The CDR3 is made up of 16 amino acids. Between the trimmed V and J ends, which lost 5 bases and 4 bases, there was a span of 15 bases. CDR1 and CDR2 (germline): MNHEY, SMNVEV (reference sequence). The CDR3 spells CASSEDPQRYNSPLHF. Here the CDR3 DNA reads TGTGCCAGCAGTGAGGATCCCCAGCGGTATAATTCACCCCTCCACTTT.

The chain combines TRBV6-1 with TRBJ2-1, with 9 bases identical to TRBD2. Trimming cost V 0 bases and J 6 bases; bases outside gene matches: 6. Germline CDR1 is MNHNS and CDR2 is SASEGT. This CDR3 has 16 amino acids. For the CDR3, the DNA is TGTGCCAGCAGTGAAGCGGCGGGAGGGGTCCGCAATGAGCAGTTCTTC. Translated, it gives CASSEAAGGVRNEQFF.

The chain has TRBV9 and TRBJ2-3, with 9 bases matching TRBD1. The CDR3 consists of 17 residues. From germline, CDR1 is SGDLS and CDR2 YYNGEE. V shed 3 bases, J shed 3 bases, and the junction held 11 bases outside the gene matches. CDR3 bases: TGTGCCAGCAGCGACGGAGACCGGGACAGGGTGACAGATACGCAGTATTTT. Protein product: CASSDGDRDRVTDTQYF.

J is TRBJ1-1 and V is TRBV13; no reliable D call. This CDR3 is 12 amino acids long. Germline CDR1 is PRHDT and CDR2 is FYEKMQ (reference sequence). Trimming removed 1 base at V and 8 bases at J, with 8 bases between. The CDR3: CASSLAGWEAFF. DNA of the CDR3: TGTGCCAGCAGCTTAGCGGGGTGGGAAGCTTTCTTT.

The chain has TRBV27 and TRBJ2-2, with D uncertain. V was pared by 2 bases and J by 7 bases, with 8 bases between. The CDR3 spans 13 residues. Per the germline V gene, CDR1 is MNHEY and CDR2 is SMNVEV (reference sequence). The chain's CDR3 is CASSLARFGELFF. CDR3 DNA: TGTGCCAGCAGTTTAGCCAGGTTCGGGGAGCTGTTTTTT.

This chain links TRBV5-6 with TRBJ1-2; TRBD1 agrees at 8 bases. J lost 0 bases, V lost 7 bases, and 11 bases had no gene match. In germline, CDR1 is SGHDT, CDR2 YYEEEE. CDR3 length: 16 amino acids. Written as DNA, the CDR3 is TGTGCCAGCGCTTTTCAGGGGGCATTTTCTAACTATGGCTACACCTTC. Protein product: CASAFQGAFSNYGYTF.

V gene TRBV4-1 combines with J gene TRBJ2-5, with a weak D call TRBD1 (5 bases). Judging by the DNA end, TRBJ2-7 fits better; the J call may be wrong. CDR3 length: 13 residues. Germline V gene lookup returns CDR1 MGHRA and CDR2 YSYEKL. The CDR3 region has the DNA TGCGCCAGCAGCCTTCAGGGTACCTACGAGCAGTACTTC. Its translation is CASSLQGTYEQYF.

The genes are TRBV5-1 and TRBJ2-1; 11 nucleotides match TRBD2. J lost 0 bases, V lost 0 bases, and 5 bases had no gene match. This CDR3 has 18 residues. Germline V gene lookup returns CDR1 SGHRS and CDR2 YFSETQ. This CDR3 reads CASSLVLAGGTSYNEQFF. The CDR3 DNA reads TGCGCCAGCAGCTTGGTTCTAGCGGGGGGTACCTCCTACAATGAGCAGTTCTTC.

The rearrangement uses TRBV7-8 and TRBJ2-3, with D tentatively TRBD2 (6 bases). CDR1 is SGHVS, CDR2 FQNEAQ, per germline. Trimming left V 2 bases short and J 2 bases short, with 17 bases between. The length of the CDR3 is 17 residues. As DNA, the CDR3 is TGTGCCAGCAGCTTATCGGGTGGGGGGAGATACACAGATACGCAGTATTTT. Protein sequence: CASSLSGGGRYTDTQYF.

This chain connects TRBV11-2 to TRBJ1-1, with 8 bases fitting TRBD1. The CDR3 spans 15 residues. The germline V gene encodes CDR1 SGHAT and CDR2 FQNNGV. After removal of 2 bases from V and 5 bases from J, the junction contained 7 bases not matched to a gene. Here the CDR3 reads CASSLSGRGRTEAFF. CDR3 DNA sequence: TGTGCCAGCAGCTTATCGGGCAGGGGGCGAACTGAAGCTTTCTTT.

Only one count was recorded for this clone. V gene TRBV5-4 combines with J gene TRBJ2-3, with TRBD1 as a possible D gene (7 bases). V lost 3 bases, J lost 2 bases, and 16 bases lay in between. The CDR3 sequence is 16 residues long. Per germline, CDR1 SGHNT and CDR2 YYREEE (reference sequence). The CDR3: CASSSPQGRHTDTQYF. The CDR3 region has the DNA TGTGCCAGCAGCTCCCCACAGGGGAGGCACACAGATACGCAGTATTTT.

The chain links TRBV19 to TRBJ2-1; 8 bases line up with TRBD1. Germline CDR1 is LNHDA and CDR2 is SQIVND (reference sequence). The CDR3 has 15 residues. V lost 6 bases and J lost 4; bases outside the gene matches: 8. The CDR3 sequence is CASSTGQGVYNEQFF. CDR3 in DNA: TGTGCCAGTAGCACTGGACAGGGAGTATACAATGAGCAGTTCTTC.

The CDR3 here is CVRSVPGQTFYSNQPQHF. DNA of the CDR3: TGTGTCAGAAGTGTCCCGGGACAGACCTTCTATAGCAATCAGCCCCAGCATTTT. This chain uses TRBV7-5 with TRBJ1-5; the table's D gene call, TRBD1, was not cross checked with the DNA. TRBV7-5 is a recognized pseudogene. The CDR3 extends over 18 amino acids.

The J gene is TRBJ2-7, the V gene TRBV5-1, with 9 bases identical to TRBD2. Trimming took 0 bases from V and 7 from J; bases not matched to a gene: 11. The CDR3 loop spans 16 amino acids. CDR1 is SGHRS and CDR2 is YFSETQ in the germline V gene. The DNA of the CDR3 is TGCGCCAGCAGCTTGGCCTCTAGCGGGGCCCCAGGGGAGCAGTACTTC. Encoded protein: CASSLASSGAPGEQYF.

The chain uses TRBV5-8 and TRBJ2-5; 9 bases align to TRBD2. After removal of 0 bases from V and 5 bases from J, the junction contained 8 bases not matched to a gene. Germline V gene data show CDR1 as SGHTS and CDR2 as YDEGEE. The CDR3 has 16 amino acids. CDR3 region: CASSLGGGGASETQYF. DNA for the CDR3: TGTGCCAGCAGCTTGGGCGGGGGGGGCGCTTCGGAGACCCAGTACTTC.

The chain uses TRBV19 and TRBJ1-1, with D unclear. Germline CDR1 LNHDA, CDR2 SQIVND (reference sequence). V lost 3 bases and J 0 bases, leaving 11 bases between the germline ends. This CDR3 spans 15 amino acids. The CDR3 DNA reads TGTGCCAGTAGTATCTCGGGGATAATGAACACTGAAGCTTTCTTT. Protein product: CASSISGIMNTEAFF. The full variable domain, its missing parts supplied by reference TRBV19 and TRBJ1-1, is DGGITQSPKYLFRKEGQNVTLSCEQNLNHDAMYWYRQDPGQGLRLIYYSQIVNDFQKGDIAEGYSVSREKKESFPLTVTSAQKNPTAFYLCASSISGIMNTEAFFGQGTRLTVV.

The V and J genes are TRBV15 and TRBJ1-6, with 7 bases fitting TRBD1. The CDR3 is made up of 14 amino acids. Germline-derived CDR1 and CDR2 are LNHNV and YYDKDF (reference sequence). With V trimmed by 3 bases and J by 4 bases, 0 bases remained unmatched. The CDR3 DNA sequence: TGTGCCACCAGCAGCAGGGGGTATAATTCACCCCTCCACTTT. Translating gives CATSSRGYNSPLHF.

This chain uses TRBV18 with TRBJ1-2, with unresolved D. This CDR3 is built from 15 residues. Germline loops: CDR1 KGHSH, CDR2 LQKENI. The V and J ends lost 2 bases and 2 bases respectively, with 12 bases between them. DNA of the CDR3: TGTGCCAGCTCACCATATGAGCAGGCCAACTATGGCTACACCTTC. This encodes CASSPYEQANYGYTF.